This entry lists 7 T cell receptor beta chains sequenced from one sample in a study of shared clonotypes between healthy human individuals. The assay was immunoSEQ multiplex PCR, and TCRdb's table has in-frame clones only and misses some. The sample lists approximately 470,000 clones, about 78% occurring once. Sequenced: PBMCs. These receptors were obtained from a woman aged 35 to 49 in good health. Some clones in this sample may be carry-over from other donors' samples.

The rearrangement uses TRBV5-6 and TRBJ2-5; a weak D match, TRBD1 (6 bases). Trimming removed 2 bases at V and 1 base at J, with 15 bases between. The CDR3 length is 16 residues. Germline V gene lookup returns CDR1 SGHDT and CDR2 YYEEEE. The CDR3 region is CASSFDGQFIQETQYF. In nucleotides, the CDR3 is TGTGCCAGCAGCTTTGATGGACAGTTCATCCAAGAGACCCAGTACTTC.

This sequence joins TRBV6-5 and TRBJ1-1, with D hard to call. This CDR3 region has 12 residues. Germline-derived CDR1 and CDR2 are MNHEY and SVGAGI. V lost 7 bases to trimming and J lost 6 bases, with 12 bases between them. Here the CDR3 reads CASMGPPPEAFF. The CDR3 DNA follows: TGTGCCAGCATGGGTCCACCCCCTGAAGCTTTCTTT.

The chain uses TRBV11-3 and TRBJ2-7; D might be TRBD2 (5 bases). The V and J ends lost 0 bases and 2 bases respectively, with 14 bases between them. Germline CDR1 SGHNT, CDR2 YENEEA. The CDR3 spans 16 residues. CDR3 DNA sequence: TGTGCCAGCAGCTTAGATCTGAGGGTTAGGACCTACGAGCAGTACTTC. Residues: CASSLDLRVRTYEQYF.

About this clone: This clone may be a read error of a much larger clone one base away. The identical CDR3 is also encoded by other nucleotide sequences in the sample. V and J are TRBV11-2 and TRBJ2-4; D is possibly TRBD1 (6 bases). The length of the CDR3 is 16 residues. The germline V gene has CDR1 SGHAT and CDR2 FQNNGV. The CDR3 spells CASSPYRVGAKNIQYF. CDR3 DNA: TGCGCCAGCAGCCCCTACAGGGTGGGGGCCAAAAACATTCAGTACTTC. Together with reference TRBV11-2 and TRBJ2-4, the CDR3 gives the full variable domain: EAGVAQSPRYKIIEKRQSVAFWCNPISGHATLYWYQQILGQGPKLLIQFQNNGVVDDSQLPKDRFSAERLKGVDSTLKIQPAKLEDSAVYLCASSPYRVGAKNIQYFGAGTRLSVL.

CDR3 protein: CASSRRDPSYEQYF. In DNA, the CDR3 is TGTGCCAGCAGCCGACGGGACCCCTCCTACGAGCAGTACTTC. The chain links TRBV7-2 to TRBJ2-7; D possibly matches TRBD1 or TRBD2 (5 bases each). V was clipped by 5 bases and J by 0 bases, with 11 bases between them. Germline V CDR1 and CDR2: SGHTA, FQGNSA. This CDR3 is 14 amino acids long. Looking up the rest from reference TRBV7-2 and TRBJ2-7 gives the full variable domain: GAGVSQSPSNKVTEKGKDVELRCDPISGHTALYWYRQSLGQGLEFLIYFQGNSAPDKSGLPSDRFSAERTGGSVSTLTIQRTQQEDSAVYLCASSRRDPSYEQYFGPGTRLTVT.

This rearrangement joins TRBV18 to TRBJ2-7; the D is unclear. CDR1 and CDR2 from the germline V gene are KGHSH and LQKENI. This CDR3 contains 12 residues. The V end lost 8 bases, the J end lost 0 bases, and 8 bases lay between the germline ends. The CDR3 region is CASHSSSYEQYF. The CDR3 DNA reads as TGTGCCAGCCACAGTAGCTCCTACGAGCAGTACTTC.

The chain carries TRBV5-5 and TRBJ1-2; tentative D call: TRBD1 (6 bases). CDR1 and CDR2 from the germline V gene are SGHKS and YYEKEE (reference sequence). The CDR3 has 15 amino acids. V dropped 4 bases and J dropped 4 bases, with 17 bases sitting between them. DNA of the CDR3: TGTGCCAGCAGCCCGGGGGCGGGCTGGGGCTATGGCTACACCTTC. Its translation: CASSPGAGWGYGYTF.